The TCR beta chain under discussion was sequenced for a study of cytomegalovirus exposure and HLA in healthy donors. The primer mix had 60 Vbeta and 13 Jbeta primers. Assay: immunoSEQ multiplex PCR; the TCRdb copy retains only in-frame clones and omits some. The sample table includes around 70,000 clones. V was clipped by 0 bases and J by 5 bases, with 9 bases between them. CDR1 and CDR2 from the germline V gene are SEHNR and FQNEAQ (reference sequence). The CDR3 is 14 amino acids. The sequence was obtained from a woman younger than 45 in good health and CMV-seronegative. The chain links TRBV7-9 to TRBJ2-3; unclear D gene. Sequencing was carried out using PBMCs. The CDR3 spells CASSLAGFEDTQYF. CDR3 DNA sequence: TGTGCCAGCAGCTTAGCCGGGTTCGAAGATACGCAGTATTTT.